This TCR beta chain was documented in a study of blood T cell repertoires in COVID-19. Clones were sequenced by immunoSEQ multiplex PCR, and TCRdb holds only the in-frame ones, with some missing. The sample has around 230,000 clones; about 90% are singletons. Per germline, CDR1 SGHKS and CDR2 YYEKEE (reference sequence). Trimming took 3 bases from V and 7 from J, leaving 17 bases between them. This CDR3 has 15 residues. The sequenced sample was PBMCs or T cells enriched from blood (not recorded which). This sequence originates from a woman aged 25 to 39 with acute COVID-19. The chain employs TRBV5-5 and TRBJ2-1, with D possibly TRBD2 on 5 matching bases. The CDR3 sequence is CASSWWESGGNEQFF. The CDR3 nucleotides are TGTGCCAGCAGCTGGTGGGAGTCTGGTGGGAATGAGCAGTTCTTC.